This T cell receptor (beta chain) was identified in a study of shared clonotypes between healthy human individuals. Terminally differentiated effector memory CD45RA+ cells were excluded from the naive CD8 cells, which were CD45RO-negative and positively selected for CCR7. General study points: Clonotypes that were shared across a handful of donors made up 4% to 6% of naive CD4 clonotypes. An expected dependence of interdonor clonotype sharing on sequencing depth was noted. Sampling was confined to blood; repertoires within tissues likely differ.

Sequencing was performed with immunoSEQ multiplex PCR; in TCRdb, only in-frame clones are kept and a portion is missing. The table shows about 2.1 million clones, with over 85% occurring only once. As regards this clone: Its antigen is still unknown.

The V end was cut by 2 bases, the J end by 2 bases, with 7 bases between. Germline loops: CDR1 MNHEY, CDR2 SVGAGI. This CDR3 has 13 amino acids. The material sequenced was naive CD8+ T cells from PBMCs. This receptor was identified in a man younger than 30 in good health. Some clones in this sample may be carry-over from other donors' samples. The V call is TRBV6-5, the J call TRBJ2-7; D may be TRBD1 (5 bases). The CDR3 nucleotides read TGTGCCAGCAGTTACGGGGCAGCCTACGAGCAGTACTTC. The encoded protein is CASSYGAAYEQYF.